The source of this TCR beta chain is a study of shared clonotypes between healthy human individuals. General study points: Generation probabilities of non-shared clonotypes were lower (relative to those shared by all four donors).

The CDR3 spans 11 residues. In germline, CDR1 is SGHVS, CDR2 FQNEAQ. Trimming cost V 1 base and J 7 bases, with 1 base left between them. As for this clone: The target antigen is unknown.

Sequenced by immunoSEQ multiplex PCR; TCRdb stores in-frame clones only, minus some. The sample carries a few hundred thousand clones, roughly 96% recorded once. The sample comprised memory CD8+ T cells sorted from blood. Subset here: CD45RO+ cells pooled with CCR7-negative TemRA cells. The V and J genes are TRBV7-8 and TRBJ1-4; D is unclear. This clonotype was sampled from a man younger than 40 in good health. CDR3 in DNA: TGTGCCAGCAGCTTAGTTGAAAAACTGTTTTTT. Translation gives CASSLVEKLFF.